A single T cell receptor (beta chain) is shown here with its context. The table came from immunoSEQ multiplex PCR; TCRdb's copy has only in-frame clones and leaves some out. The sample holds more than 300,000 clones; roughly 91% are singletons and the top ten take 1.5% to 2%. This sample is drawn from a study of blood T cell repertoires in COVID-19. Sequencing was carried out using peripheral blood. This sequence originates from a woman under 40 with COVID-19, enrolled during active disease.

CDR3 nucleotides: TGTGCCATCAGTGAGCGACAGGGGGAAGCGACCCAGTACTTC. Translation: CAISERQGEATQYF. This chain links TRBV10-3 with TRBJ2-5; TRBD1 matches 9 bases. CDR3 length: 14 amino acids. Trimming removed 2 bases from V and 7 bases from J; junction bases left unmatched: 5. Germline values: CDR1 ENHRY, CDR2 SYGVKD.